The present T cell receptor (beta chain) was sequenced within a study of blood T cell repertoires in COVID-19. Study-wide context: Some COVID-19 samples were acute and others convalescent; all came from the United States, Italy and Spain. T cells, B-cell-depleted T cells, or PBMCs supplied cDNA or gDNA.

Patients of the Seattle cohort, enrolled during active infection, were followed longitudinally. Trimming took 4 bases from V and 8 from J; bases not matched to a gene: 9. The germline V gene has CDR1 SGHRS and CDR2 YFSETQ. This CDR3 region has 14 residues. Authors' methods: Reference gene primer amplification gave nucleated cell count estimates. Some clones are missing from TCRdb's copy, which holds only in-frame ones; the method was immunoSEQ multiplex PCR. The V and J calls and the clone size are those of that table, but D and trimming were determined from the DNA. The data hold 150,000 to 200,000 clones, with about 84% observed a single time.

The TCR comes from a person between 70 and 80 years old with COVID-19, enrolled during active disease. The V gene is TRBV5-1, the J gene TRBJ1-2; the match to TRBD1 covers 9 bases. Source material: peripheral blood. The chain's CDR3 is CASSPPGQGDGYTF. The CDR3 nucleotides read TGCGCCAGCAGCCCCCCGGGACAGGGTGACGGCTACACCTTC.